The present T cell receptor beta chain was sequenced within a study of shared clonotypes between healthy human individuals. This clone was detected once. The same CDR3 arises from other DNA sequences in this sample as well. The CDR3 totals 13 residues. Germline CDR1 SEHNR, CDR2 FQNEAQ (reference sequence). Trimming removed 6 bases at V and 4 bases at J, with 12 bases between. Produced via immunoSEQ multiplex PCR; TCRdb's table is partial and in-frame only. This table has over a million clones, around 97% appearing once. The chain uses TRBV7-9 and TRBJ1-2, with TRBD1 as a possible D gene (5 bases). Material for sequencing was naive CD4+ T cells sorted from blood. Subset: CD45RA+ positively selected. The receptor was derived from a man aged 25-45 years in good health. The CDR3 loop reads CASSRTGGYGYTF. The CDR3 region has the DNA TGTGCCAGCAGTCGGACGGGGGGCTATGGCTACACCTTC. Complete variable domain (other parts from reference TRBV7-9 and TRBJ1-2): DTGVSQNPRHKITKRGQNVTFRCDPISEHNRLYWYRQTLGQGPEFLTYFQNEAQLEKSRLLSDRFSAERPKGSFSTLEIQRTEQGDSAMYLCASSRTGGYGYTFGSGTRLTVV.